Presented here are 22 T cell receptor beta chains from one specimen sequenced in a study of blood T cell repertoires in COVID-19. Method: immunoSEQ multiplex PCR; TCRdb's copy keeps in-frame clones and lacks some. This table holds roughly 300,000 clones, 90% found once. The sample was PBMCs or T cells enriched from blood (not recorded which). The receptors were sampled from a young woman who had recovered from COVID-19.

The CDR3 coding sequence is TGTGCCAGCAGCTTAGTTTCGAGCGGGGCAGATACGCAGTATTTT. Translated, it gives CASSLVSSGADTQYF. V usage is TRBV7-2 and J usage is TRBJ2-3; 7 bases match TRBD2. J lost 4 bases, V lost 1 base, and 5 bases had no gene match. Germline-derived CDR1 and CDR2 are SGHTA and FQGNSA. The CDR3 totals 15 residues.

In the case of this clone: The same CDR3 can be traced to other DNA sequences in this sample. The V call is TRBV7-2, the J call TRBJ2-1; maybe TRBD2 (6 bases). Trimming removed 4 bases from V and 0 bases from J, with 13 bases in between. The germline CDR1 and CDR2 sequences are SGHTA and FQGNSA. CDR3 length equals 16 residues. This CDR3 is CASSSPGLSSYNEQFF. The CDR3 DNA sequence: TGTGCCAGCAGCTCGCCGGGACTTTCCTCCTACAATGAGCAGTTCTTC. Full variable domain (rest looked up from reference TRBV7-2 and TRBJ2-1): GAGVSQSPSNKVTEKGKDVELRCDPISGHTALYWYRQSLGQGLEFLIYFQGNSAPDKSGLPSDRFSAERTGGSVSTLTIQRTQQEDSAVYLCASSSPGLSSYNEQFFGPGTRLTVL.

In this sample, this clone turned up once. This chain connects TRBV5-6 to TRBJ1-2, with 8 bases that match TRBD1. The CDR3 sequence is 15 residues long. CDR1 and CDR2 from the germline V gene are SGHDT and YYEEEE. The V segment lost 4 bases and the J segment 6 bases; nucleotides outside the gene matches: 11. The CDR3, as DNA: TGTGCCAGCAGCCCGACAGGGGTATACGGTCATGGCTACACCTTC. This encodes CASSPTGVYGHGYTF.

The gene calls are TRBV7-2 and TRBJ1-6, with D perhaps matching TRBD1 (6 bases). Deletions cut 4 bases from V and 6 bases from J, with 13 bases between. Germline CDR1 is SGHTA and CDR2 is FQGNSA. The CDR3 is 15 residues long. CDR3 residues: CASSSDSYLNSPLHF. In DNA form, the CDR3 reads TGTGCCAGCAGCTCGGACAGCTACCTTAATTCACCCCTCCACTTT. The full variable domain, its missing parts supplied by reference TRBV7-2 and TRBJ1-6, is GAGVSQSPSNKVTEKGKDVELRCDPISGHTALYWYRQSLGQGLEFLIYFQGNSAPDKSGLPSDRFSAERTGGSVSTLTIQRTQQEDSAVYLCASSSDSYLNSPLHFGNGTRLTVT.

This clone appeared once. The J gene is TRBJ1-3, the V gene TRBV3-1 (or the pseudogene TRBV3-2); D is ambiguous. V dropped 4 bases and J dropped 4 bases, with 14 bases sitting between them. The CDR3 has 15 residues. Germline V gives CDR1 LGHDT, CDR2 YNNKEL (reference sequence). The CDR3 loop is CASSPRRPGGNTIYF. CDR3 nucleotides: TGTGCCAGCAGCCCCCGCAGACCGGGGGGAAACACCATATATTTT.

The chain employs TRBV28 and TRBJ1-2; D may be TRBD1 (5 bases). V shed 6 bases and J shed 5 bases, with 19 bases lying between them. The CDR3 length is 15 residues. Per the germline V gene, CDR1 is MDHEN and CDR2 is SYDVKM. Here the CDR3 reads CASSRNRDGGYGYTF. CDR3 nucleotides: TGTGCCAGCAGCCGTAACCGTGACGGGGGGTATGGCTACACCTTC.

The chain links TRBV19 to TRBJ2-1; a possible D gene is TRBD2 (6 bases). Trimming stripped 3 bases from V and 5 bases from J, with 14 bases between. CDR1 is LNHDA, CDR2 SQIVND, per germline (reference sequence). The CDR3 length is 15 residues. CDR3 in amino acids: CASSIYRDWDNEQFF. The CDR3 DNA follows: TGTGCCAGTAGTATCTACCGGGACTGGGACAATGAGCAGTTCTTC.

This clone has only one observation. V gene TRBV9 combines with J gene TRBJ1-2; 7 positions agree with TRBD1. The CDR3 consists of 14 residues. Trimming cost V 4 bases and J 6 bases; bases outside gene matches: 9. Germline assignment: CDR1 SGDLS and CDR2 YYNGEE. This chain's CDR3 is CASSTATGINGYTF. CDR3 DNA sequence: TGTGCCAGCAGCACAGCGACAGGGATCAATGGCTACACCTTC.

This clone was seen once. The V and J genes are TRBV27 and TRBJ2-7, with 14 bases lining up with TRBD2. CDR1 MNHEY and CDR2 SMNVEV come from the germline V gene (reference sequence). The V and J ends lost 4 bases and 4 bases, in that order; junction bases with no gene match: 6. This CDR3 is 16 amino acids long. The CDR3 coding sequence is TGTGCCAGCAGTTCTAGGACTAGCGGGAGGATATACGAGCAGTACTTC. This sequence encodes CASSSRTSGRIYEQYF.

V gene TRBV15 combines with J gene TRBJ2-3, with 8 bases that match TRBD2. Germline trimming cut 3 bases from V and 6 bases from J; bases unmatched to any gene: 5. This CDR3 spans 14 amino acids. Germline values: CDR1 LNHNV, CDR2 YYDKDF (reference sequence). In DNA, the CDR3 is TGTGCCACCAGCAGGGGAACGGGGGGGGATACGCAGTATTTT. Its translation: CATSRGTGGDTQYF. Drawing the rest from reference TRBV15 and TRBJ2-3, the complete variable domain is DAMVIQNPRYQVTQFGKPVTLSCSQTLNHNVMYWYQQKSSQAPKLLFHYYDKDFNNEADTPDNFQSRRPNTSFCFLDIRSPGLGDTAMYLCATSRGTGGDTQYFGPGTRLTVL.

This chain links TRBV18 with TRBJ2-5; weak D call: TRBD1 (7 bases). Germline CDR1 reads KGHSH; CDR2 reads LQKENI. The CDR3 contains 14 residues. V lost 5 bases to trimming and J lost 7 bases, with 17 bases between them. As DNA, the CDR3 is TGTGCCAGCTCATCGACAGGGCCGGGGGTGACCCAGTACTTC. It codes for CASSSTGPGVTQYF.

J is TRBJ1-1 and V is TRBV11-2; 7 bases line up with TRBD1. Germline CDR1 reads SGHAT; CDR2 reads FQNNGV. CDR3 length: 15 amino acids. The V gene end was trimmed by 4 bases and the J gene end by 4 bases; junction bases not matched to a gene: 9. The CDR3 bases are TGTGCCAGCAGCTCAAGACAGGGTATTACCACTGAAGCTTTCTTT. It is translated as CASSSRQGITTEAFF.

The V call is TRBV28, the J call TRBJ2-7; 10 positions agree with TRBD2. The CDR3 runs 15 residues. The junction had 8 bases not matched to a gene; V was cut back by 6 bases and J by 3 bases. Germline CDR1 MDHEN, CDR2 SYDVKM. As DNA, the CDR3 is TGTGCCAGCAGGGCAACTAGCGGGACTCTCTACGAGCAGTACTTC. Translation: CASRATSGTLYEQYF.

The V gene is TRBV5-8, the J gene TRBJ1-3; D is uncertain. Germline V lookup: CDR1 SGHTS, CDR2 YDEGEE. The CDR3 loop spans 15 amino acids. V was cut by 0 bases and J by 2 bases, with 9 bases left in between. The CDR3: CASSLEGATGNTIYF. CDR3 sequence (DNA): TGTGCCAGCAGCTTGGAGGGAGCAACTGGAAACACCATATATTTT.

In its sample, this clone was seen once. The chain employs TRBV13 and TRBJ2-7, with D maybe TRBD2 (5 bases). The V gene's germline CDR1 is PRHDT and CDR2 FYEKMQ (reference sequence). Trimming took off 7 bases at V and 7 bases at J, with 14 bases between the two ends. The CDR3 loop spans 12 amino acids. CDR3 nucleotides: TGTGCCAGCACCCCGCCGGGGTTTGAGCAGTACTTC. It codes for CASTPPGFEQYF.

The rearrangement uses TRBV11-2 and TRBJ2-7; TRBD2 matches at 10 bases. Trimming cost V 5 bases and J 0 bases; bases outside gene matches: 4. Germline V lookup: CDR1 SGHAT, CDR2 FQNNGV. The CDR3 loop spans 15 amino acids. The CDR3 sequence is CASSGLAVFSYEQYF. The CDR3 DNA sequence: TGTGCCAGCAGCGGACTAGCGGTTTTCTCCTACGAGCAGTACTTC. The variable domain in full, completed from reference TRBV11-2 and TRBJ2-7, reads EAGVAQSPRYKIIEKRQSVAFWCNPISGHATLYWYQQILGQGPKLLIQFQNNGVVDDSQLPKDRFSAERLKGVDSTLKIQPAKLEDSAVYLCASSGLAVFSYEQYFGPGTRLTVT.

V is TRBV13 and J is TRBJ2-7; a weak D match, TRBD1 (5 bases). The length of the CDR3 is 13 residues. Germline CDR1 is PRHDT and CDR2 is FYEKMQ (reference sequence). The V gene lost 1 base and the J gene lost 6 bases, with 10 bases spanning the gap. The CDR3: CASSLVSRAEQYF. CDR3 DNA: TGTGCCAGCAGCTTAGTCTCCAGGGCCGAGCAGTACTTC. Together with reference TRBV13 and TRBJ2-7, the CDR3 gives the full variable domain: AAGVIQSPRHLIKEKRETATLKCYPIPRHDTVYWYQQGPGQDPQFLISFYEKMQSDKGSIPDRFSAQQFSDYHSELNMSSLELGDSALYFCASSLVSRAEQYFGPGTRLTVT.

This clone occurred once. The chain recombines TRBV28 with TRBJ2-1; 11 bases fit TRBD2. The CDR3 contains 13 residues. Germline trimming cut 9 bases from V and 10 bases from J; bases unmatched to any gene: 8. Germline values: CDR1 MDHEN, CDR2 SYDVKM. CDR3 region: CASQPGTSGEQFF. For the CDR3, the DNA is TGTGCCAGTCAGCCTGGGACTAGCGGCGAGCAGTTCTTC.

The chain combines TRBV20-1 with TRBJ2-7, with TRBD2 matching 13 bases. Germline V gene sequence: CDR1 DFQATT, CDR2 SNEGSKA (reference sequence). The V segment lost 3 bases and the J segment 6 bases; nucleotides outside the gene matches: 8. The CDR3 contains 15 residues. DNA of the CDR3: TGCAGTGCTAGTTCTCCCGGGACTAGCGGGGTCGAGCAGTACTTC. Its protein product is CSASSPGTSGVEQYF.

This chain connects TRBV19 to TRBJ1-5; D is uncertain. V was clipped by 2 bases and J by 5 bases, with 10 bases between them. The CDR3 has 14 residues. Germline values: CDR1 LNHDA, CDR2 SQIVND (reference sequence). The CDR3 nucleotides read TGTGCCAGTAGTATATTTGGGGAGGATCAGCCCCAGCATTTT. As protein: CASSIFGEDQPQHF.

V usage is TRBV3-1 (or the pseudogene TRBV3-2) and J usage is TRBJ1-6; a possible D gene is TRBD1 (5 bases). Germline CDR1 and CDR2: LGHDT and YNNKEL (reference sequence). The CDR3 length is 15 residues. Trimming stripped 3 bases from V and 9 bases from J, with 15 bases between. Written as DNA, the CDR3 is TGTGCCAGCAGCCAGGATGCAGACAGTTTTTCACCCCTCCACTTT. This gives the protein CASSQDADSFSPLHF.

V is TRBV19 and J is TRBJ1-2; 11 bases match TRBD1. Unmatched junction bases numbered 6, after V lost 11 bases and J lost 4 bases. CDR1 is LNHDA, CDR2 SQIVND, per germline (reference sequence). This CDR3 is 13 amino acids long. In DNA, the CDR3 is TGTGCCTCGGGGACAGGGGGGATCTATGGCTACACCTTC. Residues: CASGTGGIYGYTF.